One sample yielded the 20 T cell receptor beta chains listed below, sequenced in a study of CD8 T cells in Susac syndrome. Random hexamers were used to reverse transcribe an amount of about 0.45 to 1 ug RNA. In TCRdb, the immunoSEQ multiplex PCR reads were re-called with MiXCR into one record per CDR3 protein. The sample carries tens of thousands of distinct CDR3 sequences, roughly 93% recorded once. Sequencing was done on a sample of CD4+ T cells from PBMCs. These receptors came from a human donor with Susac syndrome.

This clonotype has a single count. The rearrangement uses TRBV28 and TRBJ1-4; D unresolved. The germline V and J ends were trimmed by 6 bases and 8 bases, with 4 bases remaining between them. This CDR3 region has 10 residues. Germline V CDR1 and CDR2: MDHEN, SYDVKM. This CDR3 is CASRQEKLFF. CDR3 in DNA: TGTGCCAGCAGACAAGAAAAACTGTTTTTT.

The J gene is TRBJ2-6, the V gene TRBV19, with TRBD1 matching over 8 bases. The CDR3 is 15 residues long. Per the germline V gene, CDR1 is LNHDA and CDR2 is SQIVND (reference sequence). The J segment lost 2 bases and the V segment lost 5 bases, leaving 2 bases of the junction unmatched. CDR3 in DNA: TGTGCCAGTAGTTTACAGGGGGCTGGGGCCAACGTCCTGACTTTC. It specifies CASSLQGAGANVLTF.

This clonotype was seen more than once but under ten times. The chain couples TRBV7-2 to TRBJ2-2, with no clear D. With 1 base removed from V and 3 bases from J, the gap between germline ends came to 9 bases. Germline CDR1 and CDR2: SGHTA and FQGNSA. The CDR3 totals 15 residues. In DNA, the CDR3 is TGTGCCAGCAGCTTAGTTTCCATTTACACCGGGGAGCTGTTTTTT. Translating it yields CASSLVSIYTGELFF.

This rearrangement joins TRBV20-1 to TRBJ1-2; 11 bases are shared with TRBD1. The V gene's germline CDR1 is DFQATT and CDR2 SNEGSKA (reference sequence). V trimming: 0 bases; J trimming: 0 bases; junction bases outside the gene matches: 6. This CDR3 has 17 amino acids. CDR3 in amino acids: CSARDLGQGATNYGYTF. CDR3 DNA: TGCAGTGCTAGAGACCTAGGACAGGGGGCAACTAACTATGGCTACACCTTC.

This chain joins TRBV7-9 and TRBJ1-2; D gene uncertain. CDR3 length: 14 amino acids. The ends were cut back, 3 bases at V and 7 bases at J, with 15 bases in the middle. The germline V gene encodes CDR1 SEHNR and CDR2 FQNEAQ (reference sequence). In DNA form, the CDR3 reads TGTGCCAGCAGCTTCTCGGGTATGACCGGTGGCTACACCTTC. As protein: CASSFSGMTGGYTF. The entire variable domain, with the rest obtained from reference TRBV7-9 and TRBJ1-2, is as follows: DTGVSQNPRHKITKRGQNVTFRCDPISEHNRLYWYRQTLGQGPEFLTYFQNEAQLEKSRLLSDRFSAERPKGSFSTLEIQRTEQGDSAMYLCASSFSGMTGGYTFGSGTRLTVV.

This chain connects TRBV20-1 to TRBJ2-3, with 13 bases identical to TRBD2. V dropped 3 bases and J dropped 10; count of bases not matched to a gene: 7. The CDR3 is 14 amino acids. Looked up from germline, CDR1 is DFQATT and CDR2 is SNEGSKA (reference sequence). CDR3 residues: CSASSGLAGLSQYF. CDR3 DNA: TGCAGTGCTAGTTCGGGACTAGCGGGGCTTTCGCAGTATTTT.

CDR3 in DNA: TGTGCCAGCAGTGATGGGAGGGCAAGCTGGGAGCTGTTTTTT. Protein sequence: CASSDGRASWELFF. V usage is TRBV2 and J usage is TRBJ2-2; TRBD2 matches at 7 bases. J gave up 9 bases and V 3 bases, and 7 bases lay outside the gene matches. Germline V gene sequence: CDR1 SNHLY, CDR2 FYNNEI. This CDR3 contains 14 residues.

The CDR3 loop reads CASSVVAQGTITVYTF. CDR3 in DNA: TGTGCCAGCAGCGTAGTCGCACAGGGAACGATTACAGTCTACACCTTC. This chain links TRBV9 with TRBJ1-2, with D possibly being TRBD1 (6 bases). Germline-derived CDR1 and CDR2 are SGDLS and YYNGEE. CDR3 length: 16 amino acids. The V and J ends lost 0 bases and 10 bases respectively, with 22 bases between them.

This clonotype has only one observation. The chain links TRBV5-1 to TRBJ2-3, with D tentatively TRBD1 or TRBD2 (6 bases each). This CDR3 is 17 amino acids long. V was trimmed by 4 bases and J by 2 bases, leaving 20 bases between them. The germline gives CDR1 SGHRS, CDR2 YFSETQ. This chain's CDR3 is CASSPGPRGGLTDTQYF. CDR3 nucleotides: TGCGCCAGCAGCCCTGGTCCCAGAGGGGGACTCACAGATACGCAGTATTTT.

The chain is built from TRBV4-1 and TRBJ1-5; the D is unclear. Trimming removed 0 bases from V and 0 bases from J, with 6 bases in between. The CDR3 loop spans 15 amino acids. Looked up from germline, CDR1 is MGHRA and CDR2 is YSYEKL. The CDR3 loop reads CASSQDAFSNQPQHF. CDR3 bases: TGCGCCAGCAGCCAAGATGCGTTTAGCAATCAGCCCCAGCATTTT.

The chain combines TRBV7-2 with TRBJ2-5, with D tentatively TRBD1 or TRBD2 (5 bases each). V shed 4 bases and J shed 2 bases, with 11 bases lying between them. The germline CDR1 and CDR2 sequences are SGHTA and FQGNSA. The CDR3 runs to 14 residues. The CDR3 nucleotides read TGTGCCAGCAGCTCGGGGCAGATTCAAGAGACCCAGTACTTC. As protein: CASSSGQIQETQYF.

The genes are TRBV6-5 and TRBJ1-2; 10 bases agree with TRBD1. Germline CDR1 and CDR2: MNHEY and SVGAGI. This CDR3 comprises 14 residues. The J segment lost 6 bases and the V segment lost 6 bases, leaving 7 bases of the junction unmatched. The DNA of the CDR3 is TGTGCCAGCAGCCGAGGGACAGGGGCGCATGGCTACACCTTC. This codes for CASSRGTGAHGYTF.

The chain has TRBV14 and TRBJ2-2, with a weak D call TRBD1 (5 bases). Germline loops: CDR1 SGHDN, CDR2 FVKESK. V gave up 2 bases and J gave up 4 bases, with 11 bases separating them. The CDR3 has 15 residues. In DNA form, the CDR3 reads TGTGCCAGCAGCCAACAGGCAGGGCCCACCGGGGAGCTGTTTTTT. It codes for CASSQQAGPTGELFF.

This CDR3 reads CASSRGTLQYF. The CDR3 bases are TGTGCCAGCAGCAGGGGAACTTTGCAGTATTTT. V gene TRBV6-2 or TRBV6-3 combines with J gene TRBJ2-3, with a tentative D call TRBD1 (6 bases). V lost 6 bases, J lost 11 bases, and 12 bases lay in between. The CDR3 is 11 amino acids. The germline V gene has CDR1 MNHEY and CDR2 SVGEGT.

The chain combines TRBV7-9 with TRBJ1-6; maybe TRBD1 (5 bases). V was clipped by 3 bases and J by 10 bases, with 16 bases between them. Germline CDR1 reads SEHNR; CDR2 reads FQNEAQ (reference sequence). The CDR3 is 15 residues long. CDR3 coding DNA: TGTGCCAGCAGCTTCGTGGACGTTAGGGGATCACCCCTCCACTTT. It encodes CASSFVDVRGSPLHF.

This chain joins TRBV7-9 and TRBJ2-7; D is unclear. V was pared by 3 bases and J by 6 bases, with 15 bases between. CDR3 length: 14 residues. In germline, CDR1 is SEHNR, CDR2 FQNEAQ (reference sequence). CDR3 DNA: TGTGCCAGCAGCTTGTCCCCCGTGGTAAGCGAGCAGTACTTC. Translation: CASSLSPVVSEQYF.

This chain joins TRBV28 and TRBJ1-1; 7 bases are shared with TRBD1. The CDR3 loop spans 14 amino acids. With V trimmed by 5 bases and J by 1 base, 4 bases remained unmatched. Germline V gene lookup returns CDR1 MDHEN and CDR2 SYDVKM. CDR3 amino acids: CASSRGQKNTEAFF. The CDR3 bases are TGTGCCAGCAGTAGGGGACAGAAGAACACTGAAGCTTTCTTT.

The chain links TRBV19 to TRBJ2-5; no clear D gene. CDR3 length: 12 amino acids. Germline loops: CDR1 LNHDA, CDR2 SQIVND (reference sequence). With 5 bases removed from V and 1 base from J, the gap between germline ends came to 5 bases. CDR3 nucleotide sequence: TGTGCCAGTAGTGCACCCCAAGAGACCCAGTACTTC. It is translated as CASSAPQETQYF.

The J gene is TRBJ2-4, the V gene TRBV28; the match to TRBD2 covers 8 bases. CDR1 is MDHEN and CDR2 is SYDVKM in the germline V gene. This CDR3 has 15 residues. V trimming: 6 bases; J trimming: 0 bases; junction bases outside the gene matches: 4. This CDR3 reads CASSLSGVAKNIQYF. DNA of the CDR3: TGTGCCAGCAGCCTTAGCGGGGTAGCCAAAAACATTCAGTACTTC.

The genes are TRBV6-2 or TRBV6-3 and TRBJ1-6; 7 positions match TRBD1. Trimming cost V 5 bases and J 7 bases; bases outside gene matches: 8. Germline-derived CDR1 and CDR2 are MNHEY and SVGEGT. This CDR3 has 15 residues. The CDR3 loop is CASSGPGQTNSPLHF. The CDR3, as DNA: TGTGCCAGCAGTGGGCCGGGACAGACCAATTCACCCCTCCACTTT.